The 25 T cell receptor beta chains given below trace back to one sample, sequenced in a study of blood T cell repertoires in COVID-19 (dated by TCRdb to about 2020). Library preparation was by the immunoSEQ multiplex PCR assay. This immuneACCESS table, as held by TCRdb, lists in-frame sequences with V and J called but not all clones. Of the missing ones, under half trace to an unresolved V gene in checked studies; the others have no known cause. The sample has about 210,000 clones on record, about 91% of them singletons. The top ten clones comprise more than 0.95% of the sample. The specimen sequenced was peripheral blood. These receptors were collected from a young man with acute or convalescent COVID-19.

DNA for the CDR3: TGTGCCAGCAGCTTAAGGTCGGGTGGGACACACGGGGAGCTGTTTTTT. It is translated as CASSLRSGGTHGELFF. V and J are TRBV7-9 and TRBJ2-2, with D maybe TRBD1 (6 bases). Trimming stripped 2 bases from V and 7 bases from J, with 17 bases between. This CDR3 is 16 amino acids long. Germline lookup yields CDR1 SEHNR and CDR2 FQNEAQ (reference sequence). The whole variable domain, filled in from reference TRBV7-9 and TRBJ2-2, reads DTGVSQNPRHKITKRGQNVTFRCDPISEHNRLYWYRQTLGQGPEFLTYFQNEAQLEKSRLLSDRFSAERPKGSFSTLEIQRTEQGDSAMYLCASSLRSGGTHGELFFGEGSRLTVL.

This clone was seen a single time. The CDR3 protein is CASSEGRGLVGQPQHF. In DNA, the CDR3 is TGTGCCAGCAGTGAAGGGAGAGGCCTAGTCGGTCAGCCCCAGCATTTT. The J gene is TRBJ1-5, the V gene TRBV6-1; D call uncertain. V dropped 1 base and J dropped 6 bases, with 16 bases sitting between them. The CDR3 extends over 16 amino acids. Germline loops: CDR1 MNHNS, CDR2 SASEGT.

This rearrangement joins TRBV6-6 to TRBJ2-2, with D possibly matching TRBD2 (6 bases). Germline CDR1 and CDR2: MNHNY and SVGAGI (reference sequence). Trimming cost V 2 bases and J 8 bases, with 9 bases left between them. This CDR3 has 13 residues. Here the CDR3 DNA reads TGTGCCAGCAGTTACCTCGCGGGGGGGGAGCTGTTTTTT. As protein: CASSYLAGGELFF.

The V and J genes are TRBV14 and TRBJ1-1, with 8 bases matching TRBD1. Germline CDR1 is SGHDN and CDR2 is FVKESK. The J segment lost 4 bases and the V segment lost 2 bases, leaving 9 bases of the junction unmatched. The CDR3 sequence is 16 residues long. The CDR3 is CASSQSGTGKATEAFF. The CDR3 DNA is TGTGCCAGCAGCCAATCTGGGACAGGCAAGGCCACTGAAGCTTTCTTT.

V is TRBV2 and J is TRBJ2-2, with 9 bases identical to TRBD1. Germline loops: CDR1 SNHLY, CDR2 FYNNEI. This CDR3 contains 14 residues. Unmatched junction bases numbered 6, after V lost 7 bases and J lost 6 bases. The CDR3 coding sequence is TGTGCCAGCAAAACAGGGGGCAGTTCCGGGGAGCTGTTTTTT. Translating it yields CASKTGGSSGELFF.

The chain combines TRBV9 with TRBJ2-1, with D possibly being TRBD2 (6 bases). Germline CDR1 and CDR2: SGDLS and YYNGEE. The CDR3 sequence is 13 residues long. V was pared by 1 base and J by 9 bases, with 11 bases between. Here the CDR3 reads CASSVSAGGEQFF. For the CDR3, the DNA is TGTGCCAGCAGCGTATCTGCCGGGGGTGAGCAGTTCTTC.

V usage is TRBV28 and J usage is TRBJ1-1; D is perhaps TRBD1 (6 bases). The CDR3 consists of 15 residues. Germline V gene sequence: CDR1 MDHEN, CDR2 SYDVKM. V was trimmed by 5 bases and J by 5 bases, leaving 18 bases between them. The CDR3 loop is CASSITQGRGTEAFF. The CDR3 DNA reads TGTGCCAGCAGTATAACACAGGGTAGAGGGACTGAAGCTTTCTTT.

The chain combines TRBV13 with TRBJ2-3; 12 bases map to TRBD2. The CDR3 totals 14 residues. Per the germline V gene, CDR1 is PRHDT and CDR2 is FYEKMQ (reference sequence). V lost 4 bases, J lost 6 bases, and 2 bases stayed unmatched. The CDR3 nucleotides read TGTGCCAGCAGCTACGGGACTAGCGGGGATACGCAGTATTTT. It encodes CASSYGTSGDTQYF.

This clone was seen just once. J is TRBJ1-1 and V is TRBV7-9, with 8 bases identical to TRBD1. The ends lost 4 bases at V and 7 bases at J; junction bases unmatched: 2. Germline V lookup: CDR1 SEHNR, CDR2 FQNEAQ (reference sequence). CDR3 length: 12 amino acids. The CDR3 loop is CASSSTGDEAFF. CDR3 DNA: TGTGCCAGCAGCTCGACAGGGGATGAAGCTTTCTTT.

The chain employs TRBV9 and TRBJ2-5; D ambiguous. The CDR3 has 13 residues. Germline V gene sequence: CDR1 SGDLS, CDR2 YYNGEE. Trimming left V 4 bases short and J 2 bases short, with 9 bases between. CDR3 sequence: CASSSTVQETQYF. In nucleotides, the CDR3 is TGTGCCAGCAGCAGTACAGTTCAAGAGACCCAGTACTTC.

The CDR3 loop reads CASSIGGGSTDTQYF. CDR3 sequence (DNA): TGTGCCAGTAGTATTGGTGGCGGGAGCACAGATACGCAGTATTTT. This chain links TRBV19 with TRBJ2-3, with a possible D match to TRBD2 (5 bases). The length of the CDR3 is 15 residues. Germline loops: CDR1 LNHDA, CDR2 SQIVND (reference sequence). Trimming removed 3 bases from V and 0 bases from J, with 10 bases in between. The full variable domain, with the rest looked up from reference TRBV19 and TRBJ2-3, is DGGITQSPKYLFRKEGQNVTLSCEQNLNHDAMYWYRQDPGQGLRLIYYSQIVNDFQKGDIAEGYSVSREKKESFPLTVTSAQKNPTAFYLCASSIGGGSTDTQYFGPGTRLTVL.

The chain employs TRBV10-3 and TRBJ1-1; 8 positions agree with TRBD1. Looked up from germline, CDR1 is ENHRY and CDR2 is SYGVKD. J lost 5 bases, V lost 2 bases, and 10 bases had no gene match. The CDR3 contains 16 residues. The CDR3 region has the DNA TGTGCCATCAGTGAGATGGACAGGGACGGTGGGACTGAAGCTTTCTTT. It yields the protein CAISEMDRDGGTEAFF.

The chain couples TRBV28 to TRBJ1-4, with 7 bases fitting TRBD1. CDR1 is MDHEN, CDR2 SYDVKM, per germline. V was pared by 6 bases and J by 1 base, with 8 bases of the junction left unmatched. CDR3 length equals 16 residues. CDR3 sequence (DNA): TGTGCCAGCAGGAATGGGCCAGGGGGAACTAATGAAAAACTGTTTTTT. This translates into CASRNGPGGTNEKLFF. Together with reference TRBV28 and TRBJ1-4, the CDR3 gives the full variable domain: DVKVTQSSRYLVKRTGEKVFLECVQDMDHENMFWYRQDPGLGLRLIYFSYDVKMKEKGDIPEGYSVSREKKERFSLILESASTNQTSMYLCASRNGPGGTNEKLFFGSGTQLSVL.

Only one count was recorded for this clone. The chain combines TRBV7-9 with TRBJ2-2; possible D gene TRBD1, 6 bases. CDR1 is SEHNR, CDR2 FQNEAQ, per germline (reference sequence). The germline V and J ends were trimmed by 5 bases and 5 bases, with 15 bases remaining between them. This CDR3 contains 15 residues. CDR3 loop: CASSPDTGRTGELFF. The CDR3, as DNA: TGTGCCAGCAGCCCTGACACAGGGCGGACCGGGGAGCTGTTTTTT.

This clone was observed a few times. The rearrangement links TRBV6-1 to TRBJ2-7; no clear D gene. This CDR3 spans 13 amino acids. Germline lookup yields CDR1 MNHNS and CDR2 SASEGT. V dropped 0 bases and J dropped 3 bases, with 6 bases sitting between them. The chain's CDR3 is CASSEALIYEQYF. In DNA, the CDR3 is TGTGCCAGCAGTGAAGCCCTAATCTACGAGCAGTACTTC.

This clone was seen only a few times. The rearrangement uses TRBV7-6 and TRBJ1-1; 8 positions match TRBD1. V lost 0 bases to trimming and J lost 0 bases; unmatched junction nucleotides: 12. The V gene's germline CDR1 is SGHVS and CDR2 FNYEAQ. The CDR3 covers 19 residues. The CDR3 bases are TGTGCCAGCAGCTTAGCGCGCCTGGGACAGGTATCGGTGAACACTGAAGCTTTCTTT. This encodes CASSLARLGQVSVNTEAFF.

The chain carries TRBV11-3 and TRBJ2-7; D is possibly TRBD2 (5 bases). This CDR3 has 14 residues. Looked up from germline, CDR1 is SGHNT and CDR2 is YENEEA. Trimming took 7 bases from V and 4 from J, leaving 17 bases between them. The CDR3 region has the DNA TGTGCCAGCACCCCGTCGACTACCTCATACGAGCAGTACTTC. Residues: CASTPSTTSYEQYF.

The chain couples TRBV5-1 to TRBJ2-2; D unresolved. V shed 6 bases and J shed 0 bases, with 9 bases lying between them. Per germline, CDR1 SGHRS and CDR2 YFSETQ. This CDR3 comprises 14 residues. The CDR3 here is CASKRAPNTGELFF. For the CDR3, the DNA is TGCGCCAGCAAAAGAGCCCCGAACACCGGGGAGCTGTTTTTT.

The genes are TRBV27 and TRBJ2-6, with 13 nucleotides matching TRBD2. Germline V gives CDR1 MNHEY, CDR2 SMNVEV (reference sequence). The CDR3 runs to 19 residues. Trimming took 5 bases from V and 0 from J; bases not matched to a gene: 7. The CDR3 region has the DNA TGTGCCAGCAGTCGTATAACTAGCGGGAGGGCCTCTGGGGCCAACGTCCTGACTTTC. Translating gives CASSRITSGRASGANVLTF.

This CDR3 is CASTTRAGNTIYF. CDR3 in DNA: TGTGCCAGCACCACTAGGGCAGGAAACACCATATATTTT. This chain joins TRBV5-5 and TRBJ1-3; D not resolved. This CDR3 has 13 amino acids. Germline loops: CDR1 SGHKS, CDR2 YYEKEE (reference sequence). With 6 bases removed from V and 4 bases from J, the gap between germline ends came to 11 bases.

The chain combines TRBV27 with TRBJ1-1, with D possibly TRBD1 on 6 matching bases. The ends were cut back, 4 bases at V and 2 bases at J, with 20 bases in the middle. CDR1 and CDR2 from the germline V gene are MNHEY and SMNVEV (reference sequence). The CDR3 sequence is 17 residues long. Here the CDR3 DNA reads TGTGCCAGCAGTTACATGATGACAGGCCTTCTAAACACTGAAGCTTTCTTT. Residues: CASSYMMTGLLNTEAFF.

The chain employs TRBV11-2 and TRBJ1-5; TRBD1 matches at 8 bases. J gave up 4 bases and V 1 base, and 6 bases lay outside the gene matches. CDR1 is SGHAT and CDR2 is FQNNGV in the germline V gene. This CDR3 region has 16 residues. CDR3 region: CASSLGTGRKNQPQHF. The CDR3 DNA reads TGTGCCAGCAGCTTAGGGACAGGGCGAAAGAATCAGCCCCAGCATTTT. Variable domain in full (rest from reference TRBV11-2 and TRBJ1-5): EAGVAQSPRYKIIEKRQSVAFWCNPISGHATLYWYQQILGQGPKLLIQFQNNGVVDDSQLPKDRFSAERLKGVDSTLKIQPAKLEDSAVYLCASSLGTGRKNQPQHFGDGTRLSIL.

The rearrangement uses TRBV9 and TRBJ2-2, with TRBD2 as a possible D gene (6 bases). Germline CDR1 is SGDLS and CDR2 is YYNGEE. V was shortened by 3 bases and J by 6 bases, with 15 bases between the two germline ends. The CDR3 covers 15 residues. CDR3 in amino acids: CASSAGTSMAGELFF. In DNA form, the CDR3 reads TGTGCCAGCAGCGCCGGGACTTCCATGGCCGGGGAGCTGTTTTTT. The full variable domain, rest sourced from reference TRBV9 and TRBJ2-2, is DSGVTQTPKHLITATGQRVTLRCSPRSGDLSVYWYQQSLDQGLQFLIQYYNGEERAKGNILERFSAQQFPDLHSELNLSSLELGDSALYFCASSAGTSMAGELFFGEGSRLTVL.

This clone was counted a single time. V gene TRBV6-5 combines with J gene TRBJ1-3; 8 nucleotides agree with TRBD1. The junction had 7 bases not matched to a gene; V was cut back by 7 bases and J by 8 bases. The CDR3 contains 13 residues. Per the germline V gene, CDR1 is MNHEY and CDR2 is SVGAGI. The CDR3 spells CASTLGQADTIYF. Written as DNA, the CDR3 is TGTGCCAGCACTCTGGGACAGGCCGACACCATATATTTT.

V and J are TRBV10-1 and TRBJ2-2; 7 bases align to TRBD1. The germline V gene has CDR1 WNHNN and CDR2 SYGVQD (reference sequence). Trimming removed 10 bases from V and 2 bases from J; junction bases left unmatched: 10. The CDR3 is 15 amino acids. CDR3 DNA sequence: TGCGCCATAACTCTAGGGACAGATAACACCGGGGAGCTGTTTTTT. This codes for CAITLGTDNTGELFF.